Following are 20 T cell receptor beta chains from one sample sequenced in a study of human T cells and chemical hapten exposure. MiXCR, run by TCRdb on the RACE reads, gives a single entry per CDR3 protein. The repertoire consists of 100,000 or so distinct CDR3 sequences, with approximately 9.3% occurring once and the leading ten covering approximately 1.9%. As for time point: patch test 2, 6 weeks after DPC sensitization. The treatment is: therapeutic diphenylcyclopropenone sensitization with weekly scalp DPC. The material was whole blood, obtained in connection with sensitization to the hapten diphenylcyclopropenone (DPC). The receptors come from a woman aged 40 to 50 with alopecia areata. Some clones in this sample may be carry-over from other donors' samples.

V usage is TRBV2 and J usage is TRBJ2-1; TRBD2 might be the D (5 bases). CDR3 size: 12 residues. Between the trimmed V and J ends, which lost 7 bases and 10 bases, there was a span of 14 bases. Germline V lookup: CDR1 SNHLY, CDR2 FYNNEI. CDR3 nucleotide sequence: TGTGCCAGCATTAGAATCGGCGGGGAGCAGTTCTTC. This encodes CASIRIGGEQFF.

This clonotype has ten or more counts. The chain uses TRBV5-1 and TRBJ2-3; 7 bases are shared with TRBD1. V dropped 2 bases and J dropped 4; count of bases not matched to a gene: 10. There are 16 residues in the CDR3. Germline lookup yields CDR1 SGHRS and CDR2 YFSETQ. The CDR3 reads CASSLTGEGFADTQYF. In DNA form, the CDR3 reads TGCGCCAGCAGCTTAACAGGGGAAGGTTTCGCAGATACGCAGTATTTT.

The chain carries TRBV2 and TRBJ1-5; D is possibly TRBD1 (6 bases). The CDR3 is 15 amino acids. With 4 bases removed from V and 0 bases from J, the gap between germline ends came to 10 bases. Germline V CDR1 and CDR2: SNHLY, FYNNEI. In DNA form, the CDR3 reads TGTGCCAGCAGTGTGGGGACACCTAGCAATCAGCCCCAGCATTTT. Encoded protein: CASSVGTPSNQPQHF.

The sample holds a few counts of this clonotype. This chain uses TRBV6-5 with TRBJ2-7; no definite D call. Germline CDR1 reads MNHEY; CDR2 reads SVGAGI. V lost 2 bases to trimming and J lost 7 bases, with 12 bases between them. The CDR3 length is 13 residues. CDR3 bases: TGTGCCAGCAGTTACGGTTCCTTGAGTGAGCAGTACTTC. It is translated as CASSYGSLSEQYF.

The rearrangement links TRBV29-1 to TRBJ2-7, with 12 bases that match TRBD2. CDR3 length: 14 amino acids. Germline V gives CDR1 SQVTM, CDR2 ANQGSEA. J gave up 7 bases and V 4 bases, and 8 bases lay outside the gene matches. The CDR3 is CSVGRASGREEQYF. The CDR3 DNA reads TGCAGCGTTGGCCGGGCTAGCGGGAGGGAAGAGCAGTACTTC.

The chain employs TRBV5-6 and TRBJ1-1, with 8 bases lining up with TRBD1. The CDR3 runs 14 residues. The J segment lost 4 bases and the V segment lost 5 bases, leaving 7 bases of the junction unmatched. Per the germline V gene, CDR1 is SGHDT and CDR2 is YYEEEE. The CDR3 bases are TGTGCCAGCAGGTCCAGGGGGCCTGGCACTGAAGCTTTCTTT. Translating gives CASRSRGPGTEAFF. The variable domain in full, completed from reference TRBV5-6 and TRBJ1-1, reads DAGVTQSPTHLIKTRGQQVTLRCSPKSGHDTVSWYQQALGQGPQFIFQYYEEEERQRGNFPDRFSGHQFPNYSSELNVNALLLGDSALYLCASRSRGPGTEAFFGQGTRLTVV.

This clonotype came up many times. This rearrangement joins TRBV5-4 to TRBJ2-1; 11 bases are a match to TRBD2. Germline V gene lookup returns CDR1 SGHNT and CDR2 YYREEE (reference sequence). The CDR3 runs 14 residues. CDR3 protein: CACSGRALMNEQFF. CDR3 DNA sequence: TGTGCGTGTAGCGGGAGGGCCCTCATGAATGAGCAGTTCTTC.

This clonotype was found a few times. The chain carries TRBV25-1 and TRBJ2-7; 9 bases are a match to TRBD1. The CDR3 runs to 16 residues. CDR1 is MGHDK, CDR2 SYGVNS, per germline. V was pared by 8 bases and J by 5 bases, with 16 bases of the junction left unmatched. CDR3 bases: TGTGCCAGCTCCTGGGGACAGGGACTGGAGATGGACGAGCAGTACTTC. Translation gives CASSWGQGLEMDEQYF.

This clonotype turned up a few times. The CDR3 loop is CASGGGGRGYTF. The CDR3 DNA reads TGTGCCAGCGGGGGGGGCGGCCGTGGCTACACCTTC. J is TRBJ1-2 and V is TRBV12-3 or TRBV12-4; possible D gene TRBD1, 6 bases. Trimming took 8 bases from V and 7 from J, leaving 14 bases between them. The CDR3 runs to 12 residues.

This clonotype came up many times. The chain is built from TRBV15 and TRBJ2-2; D gene uncertain. V was pared by 1 base and J by 0 bases, with 15 bases between. The germline V gene has CDR1 LNHNV and CDR2 YYDKDF (reference sequence). This CDR3 comprises 18 residues. The CDR3 nucleotides read TGTGCCACCAGCAGAGGGGCAGGCCGATTCGCGAACACCGGGGAGCTGTTTTTT. Protein sequence: CATSRGAGRFANTGELFF.

This clonotype was observed a handful of times. The chain has TRBV9 and TRBJ1-2; no definite D call. The V end was cut by 0 bases, the J end by 1 base, with 7 bases between. Germline lookup yields CDR1 SGDLS and CDR2 YYNGEE. The CDR3 consists of 14 residues. The CDR3 region has the DNA TGTGCCAGCAGCGTAGACGTGGATAACTATGGCTACACCTTC. Protein: CASSVDVDNYGYTF.

This chain joins TRBV27 and TRBJ2-7, with a possible D match to TRBD1 (6 bases). Looked up from germline, CDR1 is MNHEY and CDR2 is SMNVEV (reference sequence). This CDR3 is 15 amino acids long. The ends were cut back, 6 bases at V and 5 bases at J, with 20 bases in the middle. The CDR3 region has the DNA TGTGCCAGCAGACGAAGCCAACAGGGCTGGGACGAGCAGTACTTC. This codes for CASRRSQQGWDEQYF.

This clonotype was seen at least ten times. The rearrangement links TRBV6-2 or TRBV6-3 to TRBJ1-5; tentative D call: TRBD1 (5 bases). The germline V gene encodes CDR1 MNHEY and CDR2 SVGEGT. The V and J ends lost 7 bases and 4 bases respectively, with 17 bases between them. CDR3 size: 15 residues. CDR3 nucleotides: TGTGCCAGCATCAACAGGCAGGGATGGAATCAGCCCCAGCATTTT. Protein product: CASINRQGWNQPQHF.

This clonotype has just a few counts. V usage is TRBV5-1 and J usage is TRBJ2-7, with D uncertain. The CDR3 has 15 residues. Germline V gene data show CDR1 as SGHRS and CDR2 as YFSETQ. The ends were cut back, 0 bases at V and 1 base at J, with 11 bases in the middle. CDR3 loop: CASSLGQAGSYEQYF. CDR3 coding DNA: TGCGCCAGCAGCTTGGGCCAGGCCGGTTCCTACGAGCAGTACTTC.

The chain has TRBV20-1 and TRBJ2-3; maybe TRBD1 (5 bases). The V end was cut by 7 bases, the J end by 6 bases, with 14 bases between. Germline V gene sequence: CDR1 DFQATT, CDR2 SNEGSKA (reference sequence). The CDR3 spans 12 residues. CDR3 amino acids: CSGTGLGDTQYF. The CDR3, as DNA: TGCAGTGGCACAGGCCTGGGCGATACGCAGTATTTT.

In this sample, this clonotype turned up a few times. The V and J genes are TRBV4-3 and TRBJ2-1; 10 positions agree with TRBD2. Germline values: CDR1 LGHNA, CDR2 YSLEER. The J segment lost 8 bases and the V segment lost 5 bases, leaving 12 bases of the junction unmatched. CDR3 size: 16 residues. The CDR3 here is CASSSLVAGGVDEQFF. CDR3 in DNA: TGCGCCAGCAGCTCCTTAGTAGCGGGAGGAGTCGATGAGCAGTTCTTC.

V and J are TRBV5-1 and TRBJ2-3, with TRBD1 matching over 8 bases. V lost 1 base and J lost 4; bases outside the gene matches: 5. CDR3 length: 15 residues. In germline, CDR1 is SGHRS, CDR2 YFSETQ. The CDR3 sequence is CASSLQGQAPDTQYF. As DNA, the CDR3 is TGCGCCAGCAGCTTGCAGGGACAGGCTCCAGATACGCAGTATTTT.

This clonotype was seen ten or more times. CDR3 bases: TGCAGTGCTAGGGGGCGGGCTGGGGCCAACGTCCTGACTTTC. It codes for CSARGRAGANVLTF. The rearrangement links TRBV20-1 to TRBJ2-6; TRBD1 or TRBD2 may be the D gene (5 bases each). CDR1 and CDR2 from the germline V gene are DFQATT and SNEGSKA (reference sequence). V shed 3 bases and J shed 2 bases, with 8 bases lying between them. The CDR3 has 14 amino acids.

This clonotype came up many times. V is TRBV28 and J is TRBJ1-1, with D hard to call. There are 14 residues in the CDR3. V was cut by 2 bases and J by 1 base, with 8 bases left in between. The germline V gene has CDR1 MDHEN and CDR2 SYDVKM. CDR3 protein: CASSLAPRNTEAFF. The CDR3 DNA reads as TGTGCCAGCAGTTTAGCGCCCCGGAACACTGAAGCTTTCTTT.

In its sample, this clonotype was seen a few times. CDR3 DNA sequence: TGTGCCAGCAGCCTCAGGCTCTGGGCCGGGGAGCTGTTTTTT. It translates to CASSLRLWAGELFF. The J gene is TRBJ2-2, the V gene TRBV7-2; D is undetermined. This CDR3 is built from 14 residues. V lost 5 bases and J lost 6, with 13 bases in between. CDR1 and CDR2 from the germline V gene are SGHTA and FQGNSA. The entire variable domain, with the rest obtained from reference TRBV7-2 and TRBJ2-2, is as follows: GAGVSQSPSNKVTEKGKDVELRCDPISGHTALYWYRQSLGQGLEFLIYFQGNSAPDKSGLPSDRFSAERTGGSVSTLTIQRTQQEDSAVYLCASSLRLWAGELFFGEGSRLTVL.